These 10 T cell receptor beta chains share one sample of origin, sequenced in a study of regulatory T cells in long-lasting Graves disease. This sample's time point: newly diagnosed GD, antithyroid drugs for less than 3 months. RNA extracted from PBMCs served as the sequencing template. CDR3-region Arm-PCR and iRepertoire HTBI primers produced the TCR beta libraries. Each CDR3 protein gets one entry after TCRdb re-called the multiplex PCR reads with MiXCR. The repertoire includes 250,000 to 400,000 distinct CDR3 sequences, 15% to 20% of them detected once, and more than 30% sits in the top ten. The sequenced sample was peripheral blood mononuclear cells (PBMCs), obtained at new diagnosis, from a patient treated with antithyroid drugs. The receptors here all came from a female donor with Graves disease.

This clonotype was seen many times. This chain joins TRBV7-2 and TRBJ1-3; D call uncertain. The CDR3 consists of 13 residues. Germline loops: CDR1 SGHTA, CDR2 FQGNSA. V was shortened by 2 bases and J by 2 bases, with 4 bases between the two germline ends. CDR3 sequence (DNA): TGTGCCAGCAGCTTAAATACTGGAAACACCATATATTTT. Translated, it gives CASSLNTGNTIYF.

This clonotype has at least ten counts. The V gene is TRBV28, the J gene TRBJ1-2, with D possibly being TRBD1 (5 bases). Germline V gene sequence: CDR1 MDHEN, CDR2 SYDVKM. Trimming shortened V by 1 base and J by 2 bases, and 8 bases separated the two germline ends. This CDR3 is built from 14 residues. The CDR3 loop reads CASSLYRSNYGYTF. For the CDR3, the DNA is TGTGCCAGCAGTTTATACAGGTCCAACTATGGCTACACCTTC.

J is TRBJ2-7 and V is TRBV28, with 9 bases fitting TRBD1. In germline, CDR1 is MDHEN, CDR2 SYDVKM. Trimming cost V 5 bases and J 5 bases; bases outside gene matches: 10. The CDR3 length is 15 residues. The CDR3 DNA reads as TGTGCCAGCAGTCCCCCCGGGACAGGGCGCCACGAGCAGTACTTC. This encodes CASSPPGTGRHEQYF.

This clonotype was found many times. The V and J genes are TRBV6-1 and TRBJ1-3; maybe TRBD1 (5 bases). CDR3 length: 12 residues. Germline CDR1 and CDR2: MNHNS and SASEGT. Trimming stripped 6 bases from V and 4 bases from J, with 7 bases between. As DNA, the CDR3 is TGTGCCAGCAGCCGACAGGGAAACACCATATATTTT. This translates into CASSRQGNTIYF.

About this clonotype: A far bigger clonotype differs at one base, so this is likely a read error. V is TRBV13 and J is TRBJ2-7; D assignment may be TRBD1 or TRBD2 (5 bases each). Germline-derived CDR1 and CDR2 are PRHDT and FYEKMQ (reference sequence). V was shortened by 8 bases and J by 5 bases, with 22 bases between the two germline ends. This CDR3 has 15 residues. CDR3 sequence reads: CASSARSGPDDEQYF. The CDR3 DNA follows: TGTGCCAGCTCAGCTAGATCGGGACCGGACGACGAGCAGTACTTC.

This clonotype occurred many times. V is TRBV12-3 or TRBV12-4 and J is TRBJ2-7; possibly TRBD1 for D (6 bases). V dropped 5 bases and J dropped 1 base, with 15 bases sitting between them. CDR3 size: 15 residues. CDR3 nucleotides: TGTGCCAGCAGTACCTCGGACAGCGGTTCCTACGAGCAGTACTTC. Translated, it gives CASSTSDSGSYEQYF.

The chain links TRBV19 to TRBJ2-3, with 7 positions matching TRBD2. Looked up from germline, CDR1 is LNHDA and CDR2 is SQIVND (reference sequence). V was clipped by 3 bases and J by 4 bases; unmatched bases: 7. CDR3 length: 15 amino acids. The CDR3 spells CASSIYAGEADTQYF. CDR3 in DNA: TGTGCCAGTAGTATTTACGCGGGAGAGGCAGATACGCAGTATTTT.

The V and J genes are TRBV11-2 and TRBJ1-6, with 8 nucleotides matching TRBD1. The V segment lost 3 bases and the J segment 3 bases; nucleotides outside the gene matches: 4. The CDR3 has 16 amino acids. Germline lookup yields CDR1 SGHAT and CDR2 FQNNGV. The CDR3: CASSFSGQGYNSPLHF. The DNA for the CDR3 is TGTGCCAGCAGCTTTTCCGGACAGGGCTATAATTCACCCCTCCACTTT.

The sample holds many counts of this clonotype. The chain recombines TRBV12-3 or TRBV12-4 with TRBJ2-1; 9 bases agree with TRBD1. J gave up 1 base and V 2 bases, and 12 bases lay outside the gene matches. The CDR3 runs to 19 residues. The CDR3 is CASSLPMDRGLESYNEQFF. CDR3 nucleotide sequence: TGTGCCAGCAGTTTACCGATGGACAGGGGATTGGAGTCCTACAATGAGCAGTTCTTC.

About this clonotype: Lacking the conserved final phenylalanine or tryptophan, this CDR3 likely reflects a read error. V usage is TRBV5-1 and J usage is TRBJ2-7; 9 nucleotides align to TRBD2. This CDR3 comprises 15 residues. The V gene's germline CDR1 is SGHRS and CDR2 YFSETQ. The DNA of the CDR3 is TGCGCCAGCAGCGTGACTAGCGGTAGCTCCTATGAGCAGTACTGC. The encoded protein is CASSVTSGSSYEQYC.